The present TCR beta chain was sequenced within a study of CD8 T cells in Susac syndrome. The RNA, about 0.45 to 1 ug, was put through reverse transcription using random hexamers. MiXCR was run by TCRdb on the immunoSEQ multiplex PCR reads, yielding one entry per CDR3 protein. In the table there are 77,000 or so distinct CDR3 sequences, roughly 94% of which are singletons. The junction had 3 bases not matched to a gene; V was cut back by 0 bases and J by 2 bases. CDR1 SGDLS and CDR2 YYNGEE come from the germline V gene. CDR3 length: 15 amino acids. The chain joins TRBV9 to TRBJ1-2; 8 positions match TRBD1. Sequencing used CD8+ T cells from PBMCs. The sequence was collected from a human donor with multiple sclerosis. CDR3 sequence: CASSVGQGLNYGYTF. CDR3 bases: TGTGCCAGCAGCGTAGGACAGGGGTTGAACTATGGCTACACCTTC.